These T cell receptor beta chains were read from a single sample in a study of blood T cells in healthy people across ages. In TCRdb, the 5' RACE reads were re-called with MiXCR into one record per CDR3 protein. The table records 890,000 or so distinct CDR3 sequences, around two thirds of them present only once. Sequencing was done on a sample of blood. Receptor source: a man aged 25 to 40 in good health. Each CDR3 is given with its conserved first and last residue. A D gene is named only where the DNA matches it firmly. Clone size is not always given. Where it is, it says once, few, many or a class for expanded clones.

V: TRBV6-2/TRBV6-3
J: TRBJ1-2
D: NA
size: few
DNA: TGTGCCAGCATGTTAGACCCAGGACCAGCTAACTATGGCTACACCTTC
CDR3: CASMLDPGPANYGYTF

V: TRBV6-6
J: TRBJ2-6
D: NA
size: NA
DNA: TGTGCCAGCAGTCAAAGTACGTCTGGGGCCAACGTCCTGACTTTC
CDR3: CASSQSTSGANVLTF

V: TRBV7-3
J: TRBJ2-3
D: NA
size: NA
DNA: TGTGCCAGCAGCTCGGGACTCACCACTAGCACAGATACGCAGTATTTT
CDR3: CASSSGLTTSTDTQYF

V: TRBV7-9
J: TRBJ1-4
D: NA
size: few
DNA: TGTGCCAGCAGCTCCGGGACACTCGATGAAAAACTGTTTTTT
CDR3: CASSSGTLDEKLFF

V: TRBV15
J: TRBJ2-1
D: NA
size: NA
DNA: TGTGCCACCAGCAGAGATCTCCAACTAGGGGGGGGTGAGCAGTTCTTC
CDR3: CATSRDLQLGGGEQFF

V: TRBV29-1
J: TRBJ2-7
D: TRBD1
size: NA
DNA: TGCAGCGTCGCCGGGACAGGGAACTCCTACGAGCAGTACTTC
CDR3: CSVAGTGNSYEQYF

V: TRBV10-3
J: TRBJ2-5
D: TRBD1
size: once
DNA: TGTGCCATCAGTCAGTCCGGCCAGGGGGCTTGGGAGACCCAGTACTTC
CDR3: CAISQSGQGAWETQYF

V: TRBV12-3/TRBV12-4
J: TRBJ2-1
D: NA
size: NA
DNA: TGTGCCAGCAGTTTGTTCGTAAACAATGAGCAGTTCTTC
CDR3: CASSLFVNNEQFF

V: TRBV27
J: TRBJ1-4
D: NA
size: NA
DNA: TGTGCCAGCAGTTTAAACGGACCCTACTACCTAGGGGAAAAACTGTTTTTT
CDR3: CASSLNGPYYLGEKLFF

V: TRBV5-1
J: TRBJ2-1
D: NA
size: NA
DNA: TGCGCCAGCAGCTTTCACCAATCCAACAATGAGCAGTTCTTC
CDR3: CASSFHQSNNEQFF

V: TRBV9
J: TRBJ2-6
D: NA
size: NA
DNA: TGTGCCAGCAGTCAGGTCTCTGGGGCCAACGTCCTGACTTTC
CDR3: CASSQVSGANVLTF

V: TRBV7-2
J: TRBJ2-7
D: TRBD2
size: NA
DNA: TGTACCAGCACCCAGGGGACTAGCTCCTACGAGCAGTACTTC
CDR3: CTSTQGTSSYEQYF

V: TRBV13
J: TRBJ2-3
D: NA
size: NA
DNA: TGTGCCAGCAGCTTAGGCGGGGCGTCCGCAGATACGCAGTATTTT
CDR3: CASSLGGASADTQYF

V: TRBV27
J: TRBJ2-7
D: NA
size: few
DNA: TGTGCCAGCAGTTTTTCCGGCGGAACCTACGAGCAGTACTTC
CDR3: CASSFSGGTYEQYF

V: TRBV20-1
J: TRBJ1-5
D: TRBD1
size: NA
DNA: TGCAGTGCTAGAGATTACCGGGACAGAAATCAGCCCCAGCATTTT
CDR3: CSARDYRDRNQPQHF

V: TRBV7-9
J: TRBJ2-5
D: NA
size: NA
DNA: TGTGCCAGCAGTCCGGAGCGGGCCTACCAAGAGACCCAGTACTTC
CDR3: CASSPERAYQETQYF

V: TRBV20-1
J: TRBJ2-5
D: NA
size: NA
DNA: TGCAGTGCTTTTTGGGGGGAGACCCAGTACTTC
CDR3: CSAFWGETQYF

V: TRBV7-9
J: TRBJ2-1
D: TRBD2
size: NA
DNA: TGTGCCAGCCTAGGGAGCGGGACGGATGAGCAGTTCTTC
CDR3: CASLGSGTDEQFF

V: TRBV12-3/TRBV12-4
J: TRBJ2-7
D: TRBD2
size: NA
DNA: TGTGCCAGCAGTTTCTGGGGGGGTTACGAGCAGTACTTC
CDR3: CASSFWGGYEQYF

V: TRBV4-3
J: TRBJ2-7
D: TRBD1
size: few
DNA: TGCGCCAGCAGCCAAGGACAGGGGGGCGACGAGCAGTACTTC
CDR3: CASSQGQGGDEQYF

V: TRBV9
J: TRBJ2-1
D: NA
size: NA
DNA: TGTGCCAGCAGCGTAGTGGCGGGGGCAGATTTGCAGTTCTTC
CDR3: CASSVVAGADLQFF

V: TRBV29-1
J: TRBJ2-1
D: NA
size: NA
DNA: TGCAGCGTCGCGACTAGTATCAATGAGCAGTTCTTC
CDR3: CSVATSINEQFF

V: TRBV9
J: TRBJ1-1
D: NA
size: NA
DNA: TGTGCCAGCAGCGTAGAAGACACCAAGACTGAAGCTTTCTTT
CDR3: CASSVEDTKTEAFF

V: TRBV6-5
J: TRBJ2-7
D: TRBD1
size: NA
DNA: TGTGCCAGCAGTCCGAGGGGTGCAGGGGGAATCTACGAGCAGTACTTC
CDR3: CASSPRGAGGIYEQYF

V: TRBV3-1
J: TRBJ2-3
D: NA
size: NA
DNA: TGTGCCAGCAGCCAAGGAGCTAGCTCGGATACGCAGTATTTT
CDR3: CASSQGASSDTQYF

V: TRBV5-1
J: TRBJ1-2
D: NA
size: once
DNA: TGCGCCAGCAGCTCGGCCGACGGGCGTGGGTATGGCTACACCTTC
CDR3: CASSSADGRGYGYTF

V: TRBV15
J: TRBJ2-7
D: TRBD2
size: NA
DNA: TGTGCCACCAGCAGCGGACTAGCGGATGAGCAGTACTTC
CDR3: CATSSGLADEQYF

V: TRBV28
J: TRBJ2-1
D: NA
size: few
DNA: TGTGCCAGCAGTTTCCCTGCGGGGAGCTCCTACAATGAGCAGTTCTTC
CDR3: CASSFPAGSSYNEQFF

V: TRBV12-3/TRBV12-4
J: TRBJ2-4
D: NA
size: NA
DNA: TGTGCCAGCAGTTTTGCCAACATTCAGTACTTC
CDR3: CASSFANIQYF

V: TRBV7-2
J: TRBJ2-4
D: NA
size: NA
DNA: TGTGCCAGCAGCTTAGAGCTGGCTAGGGCCAAAAACATTCAGTACTTC
CDR3: CASSLELARAKNIQYF

V: TRBV28
J: TRBJ2-5
D: NA
size: NA
DNA: TGTGCCAGCAGTTCCAGCCAGTTTCTAGGGGAGACCCAGTACTTC
CDR3: CASSSSQFLGETQYF

V: TRBV20-1
J: TRBJ2-7
D: NA
size: NA
DNA: TGCAGTGCCGAATCCGACCGGGCCTACGAGCAGTACTTC
CDR3: CSAESDRAYEQYF

V: TRBV7-2
J: TRBJ2-2
D: NA
size: NA
DNA: TGTGCCAGCAGCAATCGTCCCTGGGGAACCGGGGAGCTGTTTTTT
CDR3: CASSNRPWGTGELFF

V: TRBV7-8
J: TRBJ2-4
D: TRBD1
size: NA
DNA: TGTGCCAGCAGCACAGGGGCTAAAAACATTCAGTACTTC
CDR3: CASSTGAKNIQYF

V: TRBV7-8
J: TRBJ2-1
D: TRBD2
size: few
DNA: TGTGCCAGCAGCTCCCGGACTAGCGGGGGCCCCAATGAGCAGTTCTTC
CDR3: CASSSRTSGGPNEQFF

V: TRBV20-1
J: TRBJ1-4
D: TRBD1
size: NA
DNA: TGCAGTGCTAGGGGACTGGACAGGGAACGCGCAACTAATGAAAAACTGTTTTTT
CDR3: CSARGLDRERATNEKLFF

V: TRBV6-1
J: TRBJ2-3
D: TRBD1
size: NA
DNA: TGTGCCTGCTTGGACAGGGATGGCACAGATACGCAGTATTTT
CDR3: CACLDRDGTDTQYF

V: TRBV27
J: TRBJ1-4
D: NA
size: NA
DNA: TGTGCCAGCAGTCGGACAGATTTTAATGAAAAACTGTTTTTT
CDR3: CASSRTDFNEKLFF

V: TRBV6-1
J: TRBJ1-6
D: TRBD1
size: NA
DNA: TGTGCCAGCAGTGCGACAGGGGCGGATTCACCCCTCCACTTT
CDR3: CASSATGADSPLHF

V: TRBV7-2
J: TRBJ2-5
D: NA
size: once
DNA: TGTGCCAGTGGCCCGTACCAAGAGACCCAGTACTTC
CDR3: CASGPYQETQYF

V: TRBV6-5
J: TRBJ2-5
D: NA
size: NA
DNA: TGTGCCAGCAGTCCCGACTTATTGGACCAGTACTTC
CDR3: CASSPDLLDQYF

V: TRBV7-8
J: TRBJ2-1
D: NA
size: NA
DNA: TGTGCCAGCAGCCGCCCGAGGGTCACAACTACCTACGAGCAGTTCTTC
CDR3: CASSRPRVTTTYEQFF

V: TRBV6-1
J: TRBJ2-5
D: TRBD2
size: NA
DNA: TGTGCCAGCAGTGATGAGCGGGGGCGCACAGAGACCCAGTACTTC
CDR3: CASSDERGRTETQYF

V: TRBV7-6
J: TRBJ1-2
D: TRBD1
size: few
DNA: TGTGCCAGCAGCGCATCCGGGACAGGGGACTATGGCTACACCTTC
CDR3: CASSASGTGDYGYTF

V: TRBV7-2
J: TRBJ1-4
D: NA
size: once
DNA: TGCGCCAGCAGCCCCCGACCCCCAGGAGTGTCTAATGAAAAACTGTTTTTT
CDR3: CASSPRPPGVSNEKLFF

V: TRBV4-3
J: TRBJ2-7
D: NA
size: NA
DNA: TGCGCCAGCAGCCGCTCCCGGGACGGCGAGCAGTACTTC
CDR3: CASSRSRDGEQYF

V: TRBV12-3/TRBV12-4
J: TRBJ1-5
D: NA
size: NA
DNA: NA
CDR3: CASSFLRQPQHF

V: TRBV7-9
J: TRBJ2-1
D: TRBD2
size: NA
DNA: TGTGCCAGCAGCTTCCGGCCCACTAGCGGGGGGCCATCCCACTACAATGAGCAGTTCTTC
CDR3: CASSFRPTSGGPSHYNEQFF

V: TRBV29-1
J: TRBJ2-7
D: NA
size: NA
DNA: TGCAGCGTTGGGGCTGCCTACGAGCAGTACTTC
CDR3: CSVGAAYEQYF

V: TRBV6-5
J: TRBJ1-6
D: NA
size: few
DNA: TGTGCCAGCAGAGACGGAGGTTCACCCCTCCACTTT
CDR3: CASRDGGSPLHF

V: TRBV7-9
J: TRBJ2-1
D: TRBD2
size: NA
DNA: TGTGCTATCCTTCGGACTAGCGGGGGGGCTCTCGGATCCAATGAGCAGTTCTTC
CDR3: CAILRTSGGALGSNEQFF

V: TRBV12-3/TRBV12-4
J: TRBJ1-2
D: TRBD1
size: NA
DNA: TGTGCCAGCAGAGAGACAGGGATCGGTGGCTACACCTTC
CDR3: CASRETGIGGYTF

V: TRBV7-9
J: TRBJ2-2
D: NA
size: NA
DNA: TGTGCCAGCACAGGGAGGAGTAACACCGGGGAGCTGTTTTTT
CDR3: CASTGRSNTGELFF

V: TRBV6-2/TRBV6-3
J: TRBJ2-7
D: NA
size: NA
DNA: TGTGCCAGCAGGAACGGGGTTCGCCCCTACGAGCAGTACTTC
CDR3: CASRNGVRPYEQYF